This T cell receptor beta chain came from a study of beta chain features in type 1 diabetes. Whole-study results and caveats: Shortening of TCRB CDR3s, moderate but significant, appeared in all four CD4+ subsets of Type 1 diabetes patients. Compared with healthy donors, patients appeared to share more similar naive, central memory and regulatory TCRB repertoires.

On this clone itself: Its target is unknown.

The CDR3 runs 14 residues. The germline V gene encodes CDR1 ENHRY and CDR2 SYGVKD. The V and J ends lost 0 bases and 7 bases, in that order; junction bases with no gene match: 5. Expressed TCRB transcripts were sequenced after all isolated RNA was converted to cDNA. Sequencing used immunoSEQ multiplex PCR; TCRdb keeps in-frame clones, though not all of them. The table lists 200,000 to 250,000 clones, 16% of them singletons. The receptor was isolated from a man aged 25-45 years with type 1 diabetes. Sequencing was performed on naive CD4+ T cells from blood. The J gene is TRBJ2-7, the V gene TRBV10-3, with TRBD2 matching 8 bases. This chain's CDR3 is CAISESGTSSEQYF. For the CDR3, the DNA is TGTGCCATCAGTGAGTCGGGGACTAGTAGTGAGCAGTACTTC.